This T cell receptor beta chain appears in the sequencing data of a study of shared clonotypes between healthy human individuals. Study results and limitations: Clonotype sharing among donors was thought likely to change with sequencing depth. In general, naive subsets displayed greater estimated richness than memory subsets did.

As regards this clone: The antigen remains undetermined.

Profiling relied on immunoSEQ multiplex PCR, and the TCRdb table lists in-frame clones only, not all of them. Of over 850,000 clones listed, 75% to 85% were seen once; the top ten hold roughly 0.62%. The CDR3 length is 15 residues. Germline V gives CDR1 SGHRS, CDR2 YFSETQ. V dropped 0 bases and J dropped 2; count of bases not matched to a gene: 2. Donors were healthy HIV-negative adults without recent acute infections or vaccinations. The rearrangement joins TRBV5-1 to TRBJ2-5; the match to TRBD2 covers 9 bases. This clonotype was obtained from a man between 18 and 29 years old in good health. Some clones in this sample may be carry-over from other donors' samples. The specimen sequenced was memory CD4+ T cells from PBMCs. Subset denoted: CD45RA-negative fraction. The CDR3 nucleotides read TGCGCCAGCAGCTTGGAGGGACTAGCACAAGAGACCCAGTACTTC. Its protein is CASSLEGLAQETQYF. Complete variable domain (other parts from reference TRBV5-1 and TRBJ2-5): KAGVTQTPRYLIKTRGQQVTLSCSPISGHRSVSWYQQTPGQGLQFLFEYFSETQRNKGNFPGRFSGRQFSNSRSEMNVSTLELGDSALYLCASSLEGLAQETQYFGPGTRLLVL.